Listed here are 26 T cell receptor beta chains from one sample, sequenced in a study of T cell responses to AZD1222 COVID-19 vaccine (dated by TCRdb to about 2021). The time point label here, explained by the study, means: baseline before first vaccination. Library preparation was by the immunoSEQ multiplex PCR assay. As stored in TCRdb, this immuneACCESS dataset retains in-frame rearrangements with V and J assigned. A fraction of the clones does not appear; measured against another copy, unresolved V genes explain less than half of the discrepancy, and the remainder lacks a known reason. The sample has 150,000 or so clones on record, about 92% of them singletons. Of the sample, around 2.5% is held by the ten largest clones. Here the sequenced sample was peripheral blood, taken on day 0 of AZD1222 vaccination. These receptors came from an adult in good health.

The V call is TRBV9, the J call TRBJ2-2, with 10 nucleotides matching TRBD2. The CDR3 sequence is 18 residues long. V lost 4 bases, J lost 0 bases, and 9 bases stayed unmatched. Germline loops: CDR1 SGDLS, CDR2 YYNGEE. CDR3 loop: CASSPSGGAYTNTGELFF. The CDR3 bases are TGTGCCAGCAGCCCGAGCGGGGGGGCTTATACGAACACCGGGGAGCTGTTTTTT.

This clone showed up just a few times. The V call is TRBV4-1, the J call TRBJ2-2, with D uncertain. Germline CDR1 reads MGHRA; CDR2 reads YSYEKL. V lost 1 base to trimming and J lost 0 bases, with 9 bases between them. CDR3 length equals 16 residues. The CDR3 DNA reads as TGCGCCAGCAGCCAAGGTTGGCGTTCGAACACCGGGGAGCTGTTTTTT. Encoded protein: CASSQGWRSNTGELFF.

This rearrangement joins TRBV25-1 to TRBJ2-7; D remains unclear. V lost 3 bases and J lost 6, with 6 bases in between. CDR1 is MGHDK and CDR2 is SYGVNS in the germline V gene. The CDR3 loop spans 11 amino acids. The CDR3 DNA is TGTGCCAGCAGTGAGGGTTTCGAGCAGTACTTC. Its protein product is CASSEGFEQYF.

J is TRBJ2-3 and V is TRBV5-1; tentative D call: TRBD2 (7 bases). Germline V gene lookup returns CDR1 SGHRS and CDR2 YFSETQ. This CDR3 region has 15 residues. Trimming took 5 bases from V and 0 from J, leaving 13 bases between them. In nucleotides, the CDR3 is TGCGCCAGCAGACTTACGGGGGGCAGCACAGATACGCAGTATTTT. This gives the protein CASRLTGGSTDTQYF.

The genes are TRBV10-3 and TRBJ1-2; 12 bases match TRBD1. The CDR3 consists of 18 residues. Per the germline V gene, CDR1 is ENHRY and CDR2 is SYGVKD. Germline trimming cut 0 bases from V and 2 bases from J; bases unmatched to any gene: 7. CDR3 sequence: CAISESVVGTGGNYGYTF. The CDR3 coding sequence is TGTGCCATCAGTGAGTCGGTCGTCGGGACAGGGGGCAACTATGGCTACACCTTC.

The chain links TRBV6-2 or TRBV6-3 to TRBJ1-6; 7 nucleotides line up with TRBD1. The CDR3 runs to 15 residues. Unmatched junction bases numbered 11, after V lost 6 bases and J lost 9 bases. The germline V gene encodes CDR1 MNHEY and CDR2 SVGEGT. The CDR3 loop reads CASSPTGTESSPLHF. The CDR3 DNA reads as TGTGCCAGCAGCCCAACCGGGACAGAATCTTCACCCCTCCACTTT.

This chain connects TRBV4-1 to TRBJ2-5, with unresolved D. The CDR3 contains 16 residues. Germline CDR1 MGHRA, CDR2 YSYEKL. Trimming left V 0 bases short and J 4 bases short, with 15 bases between. CDR3 residues: CASSQEARSPTETQYF. CDR3 in DNA: TGCGCCAGCAGCCAAGAAGCTAGGAGCCCAACAGAGACCCAGTACTTC.

The chain is built from TRBV13 and TRBJ1-1; possibly TRBD1 for D (5 bases). The V gene's germline CDR1 is PRHDT and CDR2 FYEKMQ (reference sequence). Between the trimmed V and J ends, which lost 3 bases and 4 bases, there was a span of 12 bases. The CDR3 length is 14 residues. In DNA form, the CDR3 reads TGTGCCAGCAGCTTTAGGCAGGGTATCACTGAAGCTTTCTTT. This gives the protein CASSFRQGITEAFF.

The table lists this clone with many counts. The chain combines TRBV27 with TRBJ1-5, with D unresolved. The CDR3 sequence is 14 residues long. With 10 bases removed from V and 5 bases from J, the gap between germline ends came to 18 bases. Germline V lookup: CDR1 MNHEY, CDR2 SMNVEV (reference sequence). Here the CDR3 DNA reads TGTGCCAACCCACTGTGGGGTCCTTATCAGCCCCAGCATTTT. This translates into CANPLWGPYQPQHF.

V usage is TRBV19 and J usage is TRBJ2-5, with 12 positions matching TRBD2. From germline, CDR1 is LNHDA and CDR2 SQIVND (reference sequence). This CDR3 has 18 amino acids. Trimming removed 0 bases from V and 0 bases from J; junction bases left unmatched: 5. CDR3 residues: CASSIDLAGGRYQETQYF. Here the CDR3 DNA reads TGTGCCAGTAGTATAGATCTAGCGGGGGGGCGGTACCAAGAGACCCAGTACTTC.

V and J are TRBV5-1 and TRBJ1-4, with 7 positions matching TRBD1. This CDR3 is built from 15 residues. The trim removed 3 bases at V and 7 bases at J, leaving 9 bases unmatched. Germline-derived CDR1 and CDR2 are SGHRS and YFSETQ. The CDR3 loop is CASSSTGEQSEKLFF. CDR3 coding DNA: TGCGCCAGCAGCTCAACAGGGGAACAGAGTGAAAAACTGTTTTTT.

The CDR3: CASSIGRGSNQPQHF. In DNA, the CDR3 is TGTGCCAGTAGTATAGGGAGGGGAAGCAATCAGCCCCAGCATTTT. The rearrangement uses TRBV19 and TRBJ1-5, with D possibly TRBD1 on 5 matching bases. The V and J ends lost 1 base and 1 base respectively, with 8 bases between them. The CDR3 has 15 residues. Germline V gives CDR1 LNHDA, CDR2 SQIVND (reference sequence).

The V and J genes are TRBV7-2 and TRBJ2-7, with D maybe TRBD1 (5 bases). The CDR3 consists of 15 residues. Trimming left V 5 bases short and J 5 bases short, with 19 bases between. Germline V gene sequence: CDR1 SGHTA, CDR2 FQGNSA. The CDR3 spells CASSAPKGMNNEQYF. CDR3 sequence (DNA): TGTGCCAGCAGCGCACCTAAGGGGATGAATAACGAGCAGTACTTC.

The gene calls are TRBV5-1 and TRBJ2-2; unclear D gene. The CDR3 totals 14 residues. Germline CDR1 is SGHRS and CDR2 is YFSETQ. V was shortened by 0 bases and J by 6 bases, with 9 bases between the two germline ends. This chain's CDR3 is CASSLGIDAGELFF. CDR3 nucleotide sequence: TGCGCCAGCAGCTTGGGTATTGATGCCGGGGAGCTGTTTTTT.

This clone was counted once. This rearrangement joins TRBV3-1 (or the pseudogene TRBV3-2) to TRBJ2-3, with 10 bases that match TRBD2. Germline lookup yields CDR1 LGHDT and CDR2 YNNKEL (reference sequence). Trimming removed 7 bases from V and 1 base from J; junction bases left unmatched: 5. The CDR3 consists of 15 residues. CDR3 in DNA: TGTGCCAGCACCCCTAGCGGGGGACGCACAGATACGCAGTATTTT. Translating gives CASTPSGGRTDTQYF.

DNA of the CDR3: TGTGCCAGCAGCCAAGTTGGAGGGACAGGGGTTCGGCAGTACTTC. Translation: CASSQVGGTGVRQYF. The chain joins TRBV4-2 to TRBJ2-7, with 10 positions matching TRBD1. The CDR3 is made up of 15 amino acids. V lost 1 base and J lost 9; bases outside the gene matches: 9. Germline V lookup: CDR1 LGHNA, CDR2 YNFKEQ.

This chain uses TRBV5-8 with TRBJ1-2; D is undetermined. This CDR3 has 13 amino acids. V lost 4 bases and J lost 4, with 11 bases in between. The germline V gene has CDR1 SGHTS and CDR2 YDEGEE. CDR3 in amino acids: CASSKGPGYGYTF. CDR3 in DNA: TGTGCCAGCAGCAAAGGGCCCGGCTATGGCTACACCTTC.

The V gene is TRBV7-5, the J gene TRBJ1-5. TRBV7-5 is tagged as a pseudogene. The CDR3 is 19 residues long. The CDR3 DNA sequence: TGTGCCAGAAGCCTTAGAGGGGTCCCCGGCGTAAATAGCAATCAGCCCCAGCATTTT. Translating gives CARSLRGVPGVNSNQPQHF.

CDR3 amino acids: CASSPYRVSYEQYF. The CDR3 DNA is TGTGCCAGCAGCCCCTACAGGGTGTCCTACGAGCAGTACTTC. The chain has TRBV14 and TRBJ2-7; maybe TRBD1 (6 bases). With 4 bases removed from V and 1 base from J, the gap between germline ends came to 11 bases. This CDR3 spans 14 amino acids. CDR1 SGHDN and CDR2 FVKESK come from the germline V gene.

The rearrangement joins TRBV6-2 or TRBV6-3 to TRBJ2-3; 12 bases are shared with TRBD2. J gave up 3 bases and V 6 bases, and 4 bases lay outside the gene matches. CDR1 and CDR2 (germline): MNHEY, SVGEGT. CDR3 size: 15 residues. Written as DNA, the CDR3 is TGTGCCAGCAGCAAAGGACTAGCGGGGACAGATACGCAGTATTTT. Its translation: CASSKGLAGTDTQYF.

This clone is classed as medium-sized (0.01 to 0.1%). This chain joins TRBV30 and TRBJ2-1; D uncertain. Germline V gene data show CDR1 as GTSNPN and CDR2 as SVGIG (reference sequence). The CDR3 runs to 11 residues. Trimming took 5 bases from V and 2 from J, leaving 4 bases between them. In nucleotides, the CDR3 is TGTGCCTGGGGGGCCTACAATGAGCAGTTCTTC. Translated: CAWGAYNEQFF.

The chain has TRBV5-1 and TRBJ1-5; D might be TRBD1 (6 bases). This CDR3 comprises 13 residues. CDR1 SGHRS and CDR2 YFSETQ come from the germline V gene. Trimming left V 0 bases short and J 6 bases short, with 7 bases between. CDR3 coding DNA: TGCGCCAGCAGCTTGGTCAGGGGTCAGCCCCAGCATTTT. Its translation is CASSLVRGQPQHF.

CDR3 in DNA: TGTGCCAGCAGCAGACTAGCGGGGGGCAATGAGCAGTTCTTC. Residues: CASSRLAGGNEQFF. J is TRBJ2-1 and V is TRBV6-2 or TRBV6-3; 13 nucleotides match TRBD2. Germline-derived CDR1 and CDR2 are MNHEY and SVGEGT. CDR3 length: 14 residues. After removal of 6 bases from V and 6 bases from J, the junction contained 2 bases not matched to a gene.

V usage is TRBV9 and J usage is TRBJ2-1, with TRBD2 identical over 11 bases. This CDR3 is built from 15 residues. V lost 4 bases, J lost 9 bases, and 9 bases stayed unmatched. Germline loops: CDR1 SGDLS, CDR2 YYNGEE. The CDR3, as DNA: TGTGCCAGCAGCTTTAGCGGGAGGGCCGAAGGTGAGCAGTTCTTC. Amino acid sequence: CASSFSGRAEGEQFF. The variable domain in full, completed from reference TRBV9 and TRBJ2-1, reads DSGVTQTPKHLITATGQRVTLRCSPRSGDLSVYWYQQSLDQGLQFLIQYYNGEERAKGNILERFSAQQFPDLHSELNLSSLELGDSALYFCASSFSGRAEGEQFFGPGTRLTVL.

This sequence joins TRBV7-9 and TRBJ2-5; TRBD2 is a possible D gene (5 bases). The V and J ends lost 5 bases and 5 bases respectively, with 15 bases between them. CDR3 length: 14 amino acids. Per the germline V gene, CDR1 is SEHNR and CDR2 is FQNEAQ (reference sequence). DNA of the CDR3: TGTGCCAGCAGCCACCTGGCGGGTGGGGAGACCCAGTACTTC. Encoded protein: CASSHLAGGETQYF.

The chain has TRBV27 and TRBJ1-1, with D tentatively TRBD1 (6 bases). The CDR3 totals 16 residues. V dropped 3 bases and J dropped 4 bases, with 18 bases sitting between them. CDR1 and CDR2 from the germline V gene are MNHEY and SMNVEV (reference sequence). For the CDR3, the DNA is TGTGCCAGCAGTTTTGAGGGGGGTGGGCTGGGCACTGAAGCTTTCTTT. Translated, it gives CASSFEGGGLGTEAFF.